The 17 T cell receptor beta chains in this list originate from one sample, sequenced in a study of beta chain features in type 1 diabetes. The antigens for these receptors are not known. cDNA synthesis used the whole RNA isolate, giving expressed TCRB sequences. Measured with immunoSEQ multiplex PCR; TCRdb has only the in-frame clones, and not every one. In the table there are about 650,000 clones, over 10% of which are singletons. The study's findings and limits: Shortening of TCRB CDR3s, moderate but significant, appeared in all four CD4+ subsets of Type 1 diabetes patients.

The sequencing input was naive CD4+ T cells from blood. These receptor sequences come from a man aged 30 to 39 with type 1 diabetes.

The table lists this clone with a few counts. The chain employs TRBV10-3 and TRBJ2-3, with a weak D call TRBD2 (6 bases). The germline CDR1 and CDR2 sequences are ENHRY and SYGVKD. CDR3 length: 14 residues. V lost 10 bases, J lost 4 bases, and 18 bases lay in between. As DNA, the CDR3 is TGTGCCAGCAGACCCACAGGAGGGCCAGATACGCAGTATTTT. Translated, it gives CASRPTGGPDTQYF.

Only a few counts were recorded for this clone. The chain combines TRBV5-1 with TRBJ1-5; TRBD1 matches at 7 bases. The CDR3 loop spans 14 amino acids. Trimming removed 0 bases from V and 5 bases from J; junction bases left unmatched: 2. Germline CDR1 reads SGHRS; CDR2 reads YFSETQ. CDR3 amino acids: CASSLGDSYQPQHF. The DNA for the CDR3 is TGCGCCAGCAGCTTGGGGGACAGCTATCAGCCCCAGCATTTT.

This clone was detected a few times. The sample has other DNA sequences that encode this CDR3 too. The chain recombines TRBV7-2 with TRBJ2-7; D possibly corresponds to TRBD1 (5 bases). The CDR3 runs 13 residues. Germline-derived CDR1 and CDR2 are SGHTA and FQGNSA. Trimming took 2 bases from V and 2 from J, leaving 7 bases between them. This chain's CDR3 is CASSLTGPYEQYF. As DNA, the CDR3 is TGTGCCAGCAGCTTAACAGGCCCCTACGAGCAGTACTTC.

The sample holds a few counts of this clone. The genes are TRBV5-4 and TRBJ2-6; D remains unclear. Germline V lookup: CDR1 SGHNT, CDR2 YYREEE (reference sequence). This CDR3 has 15 residues. Trimming stripped 4 bases from V and 0 bases from J, with 8 bases between. In DNA, the CDR3 is TGTGCCAGCAGCATACACACCTCTGGGGCCAACGTCCTGACTTTC. Its protein product is CASSIHTSGANVLTF.

This clone has only a few counts. The chain couples TRBV19 to TRBJ1-1, with 8 bases lining up with TRBD1. CDR3 length: 14 residues. After removal of 5 bases from V and 4 bases from J, the junction contained 6 bases not matched to a gene. Germline V gene data show CDR1 as LNHDA and CDR2 as SQIVND (reference sequence). The CDR3 sequence is CASSVTGEGTEAFF. CDR3 in DNA: TGTGCCAGTAGTGTGACAGGGGAAGGCACTGAAGCTTTCTTT.

The table lists this clone with a few counts. This rearrangement joins TRBV10-2 to TRBJ1-2; D remains ambiguous. The germline V gene has CDR1 WSHSY and CDR2 SAAADI. The V and J ends lost 4 bases and 3 bases respectively, with 9 bases between them. This CDR3 spans 13 amino acids. The CDR3 spells CASSVVLDYGYTF. CDR3 DNA sequence: TGCGCCAGCAGTGTTGTCCTCGACTATGGCTACACCTTC.

This clone was picked up a small number of times. This rearrangement joins TRBV28 to TRBJ2-4; D call uncertain. The CDR3 sequence is 14 residues long. Trimming cost V 10 bases and J 2 bases, with 15 bases left between them. In germline, CDR1 is MDHEN, CDR2 SYDVKM. CDR3 region: CATGRTGTKNIQYF. The DNA of the CDR3 is TGTGCCACCGGGCGAACTGGAACCAAAAACATTCAGTACTTC. Filled out from reference TRBV28 and TRBJ2-4, the complete variable domain reads DVKVTQSSRYLVKRTGEKVFLECVQDMDHENMFWYRQDPGLGLRLIYFSYDVKMKEKGDIPEGYSVSREKKERFSLILESASTNQTSMYLCATGRTGTKNIQYFGAGTRLSVL.

V usage is TRBV29-1 and J usage is TRBJ2-7, with 8 positions matching TRBD2. This CDR3 is 15 amino acids long. Trimming removed 4 bases from V and 5 bases from J; junction bases left unmatched: 13. Germline CDR1 reads SQVTM; CDR2 reads ANQGSEA. In DNA, the CDR3 is TGCAGCGTTGGGGTCTCGGGAGCGGGGGCCAACGAGCAGTACTTC. Translated, it gives CSVGVSGAGANEQYF.

In this sample, this clone turned up a few times. The chain is built from TRBV11-2 and TRBJ2-1; D gene ambiguous. Trimming left V 0 bases short and J 4 bases short, with 4 bases between. The CDR3 has 13 amino acids. CDR1 and CDR2 (germline): SGHAT, FQNNGV. The CDR3 sequence: CASSLEEYNEQFF. The DNA of the CDR3 is TGTGCCAGCAGCTTAGAGGAATACAATGAGCAGTTCTTC. Variable domain in full (rest from reference TRBV11-2 and TRBJ2-1): EAGVAQSPRYKIIEKRQSVAFWCNPISGHATLYWYQQILGQGPKLLIQFQNNGVVDDSQLPKDRFSAERLKGVDSTLKIQPAKLEDSAVYLCASSLEEYNEQFFGPGTRLTVL.

This clone occurred a few times. The chain has TRBV5-1 and TRBJ1-2; TRBD1 is a possible D gene (5 bases). The CDR3 spans 13 residues. V gave up 0 bases and J gave up 6 bases, with 9 bases separating them. The V gene's germline CDR1 is SGHRS and CDR2 YFSETQ. DNA of the CDR3: TGCGCCAGCAGCTTGGCGGGGGACGATGGCTACACCTTC. Protein sequence: CASSLAGDDGYTF.

The CDR3 DNA is TGTGCCAGCAGTGATGGGACAGAGAGCACAGATACGCAGTATTTT. Its protein product is CASSDGTESTDTQYF. The V call is TRBV2, the J call TRBJ2-3; 7 positions match TRBD1. CDR3 length equals 15 residues. V shed 3 bases and J 0 bases; nucleotides not matched to a gene: 3. Germline lookup yields CDR1 SNHLY and CDR2 FYNNEI.

This sequence joins TRBV9 and TRBJ2-3; 8 bases match TRBD2. This CDR3 spans 17 amino acids. Germline V gives CDR1 SGDLS, CDR2 YYNGEE. V lost 0 bases, J lost 4 bases, and 10 bases stayed unmatched. The CDR3: CASSVAPGTRLPDTQYF. DNA for the CDR3: TGTGCCAGCAGCGTAGCCCCGGGGACTAGACTGCCAGATACGCAGTATTTT. The full variable domain, in which reference TRBV9 and TRBJ2-3 provide the parts outside the CDR3, is DSGVTQTPKHLITATGQRVTLRCSPRSGDLSVYWYQQSLDQGLQFLIQYYNGEERAKGNILERFSAQQFPDLHSELNLSSLELGDSALYFCASSVAPGTRLPDTQYFGPGTRLTVL.

This clone has only a few counts. The V and J genes are TRBV29-1 and TRBJ1-5; D ambiguous. The V gene's germline CDR1 is SQVTM and CDR2 ANQGSEA. The CDR3 runs 12 residues. The germline V and J ends were trimmed by 5 bases and 6 bases, with 11 bases remaining between them. The CDR3 DNA is TGCAGCGTTAGTTGGGAAGGTCAGCCCCAGCATTTT. This encodes CSVSWEGQPQHF.

V is TRBV19 and J is TRBJ2-7; tentative D call: TRBD1 (6 bases). Germline lookup yields CDR1 LNHDA and CDR2 SQIVND (reference sequence). The CDR3 loop spans 14 amino acids. With 6 bases removed from V and 0 bases from J, the gap between germline ends came to 12 bases. The CDR3 is CASSRQVTSYEQYF. Written as DNA, the CDR3 is TGTGCCAGTAGCAGACAGGTGACCTCCTACGAGCAGTACTTC.

This sequence joins TRBV4-2 and TRBJ1-2; the match to TRBD1 covers 7 bases. CDR1 LGHNA and CDR2 YNFKEQ come from the germline V gene. The trim removed 0 bases at V and 2 bases at J, leaving 3 bases unmatched. The CDR3 totals 15 residues. Here the CDR3 reads CASSQDPGGNYGYTF. Here the CDR3 DNA reads TGTGCCAGCAGCCAAGATCCAGGGGGAAACTATGGCTACACCTTC.

This clone occurred a few times. J is TRBJ2-5 and V is TRBV6-6; a weak D match, TRBD1 (6 bases). The V gene's germline CDR1 is MNHNY and CDR2 SVGAGI (reference sequence). This CDR3 is built from 13 residues. Trimming took off 1 base at V and 5 bases at J, with 8 bases between the two ends. The CDR3, as DNA: TGTGCCAGCAGTTACTGGGGGCTGGAGACCCAGTACTTC. Translation gives CASSYWGLETQYF.

V gene TRBV25-1 combines with J gene TRBJ1-2, with unresolved D. The CDR3 sequence is 15 residues long. The germline V and J ends were trimmed by 1 base and 2 bases, with 11 bases remaining between them. Germline values: CDR1 MGHDK, CDR2 SYGVNS. The CDR3 nucleotides read TGTGCCAGCAGTGAATTTTTGGCGACAAACTATGGCTACACCTTC. Translated, it gives CASSEFLATNYGYTF.